Listed here are 20 T cell receptor beta chains from one sample, sequenced in a study of low-dose radiotherapy and immunotherapy resistance in tumors. TRAV- and TRBV-specific primers primed first-strand cDNA, covering alpha and beta chains. Over approximately 20 PCR cycles, TCRs were amplified from a constant-region primer and V-primer adapter. One entry per CDR3 protein, called by TCRdb with MiXCR from the reads. The top ten clones hold 12% of a sample with roughly 11,000 distinct CDR3 sequences, approximately 60% of them seen once. These receptors all come from a human donor with advanced metastatic prostate, ovarian, gallbladder or colorectal cancer (not recorded which). This table probably holds off-target reads from a library built for another chain.

The DNA of the CDR3 is TGTGCCAGTAGTATCCCGGGCCCGGGGGGTACGCAGTATTTT. This gives the protein CASSIPGPGGTQYF. The chain couples TRBV19 to TRBJ2-3; 7 positions agree with TRBD2. The CDR3 length is 14 residues. V lost 3 bases to trimming and J lost 8 bases; unmatched junction nucleotides: 8. The germline V gene encodes CDR1 LNHDA and CDR2 SQIVND (reference sequence).

This chain uses TRBV7-9 with TRBJ1-1; 7 bases are shared with TRBD1. Per the germline V gene, CDR1 is SEHNR and CDR2 is FQNEAQ (reference sequence). The CDR3 extends over 16 amino acids. V lost 4 bases and J lost 1; bases outside the gene matches: 9. The CDR3 loop reads CASSSQPTGANTEAFF. CDR3 coding DNA: TGTGCCAGCAGCTCCCAGCCTACAGGGGCGAACACTGAAGCTTTCTTT.

The V gene is TRBV6-2 or TRBV6-3, the J gene TRBJ2-3; no firm D call. CDR3 length equals 12 residues. CDR1 and CDR2 (germline): MNHEY, SVGEGT. V lost 6 bases and J 11 bases, leaving 15 bases between the germline ends. The chain's CDR3 is CASSSGSARQYF. The CDR3, as DNA: TGTGCCAGCAGCTCCGGATCAGCGAGGCAGTATTTT.

This chain joins TRBV12-3 or TRBV12-4 and TRBJ1-2; unclear D gene. The CDR3 runs 21 residues. Deletions cut 1 base from V and 4 bases from J, with 31 bases between. Written as DNA, the CDR3 is TGTGCCAGCAGTTTAGATGGGCTAGGGTATATGCCCTCAACGCCGACCTATGGCTACACCTTC. Translation gives CASSLDGLGYMPSTPTYGYTF.

This clonotype occurred once. This chain uses TRBV2 with TRBJ2-5, with 8 bases aligning to TRBD1. This CDR3 spans 13 amino acids. Trimming at V came to 5 bases and at J to 4 bases, leaving 3 bases not matched to a gene. The germline V gene has CDR1 SNHLY and CDR2 FYNNEI. Here the CDR3 reads CASSWTGTETQYF. The CDR3 coding sequence is TGTGCCAGCAGTTGGACAGGGACAGAGACCCAGTACTTC.

The chain recombines TRBV29-1 with TRBJ1-2, with D unclear. Germline CDR1 and CDR2: SQVTM and ANQGSEA. Trimming shortened V by 2 bases and J by 9 bases, and 10 bases separated the two germline ends. The CDR3 totals 11 residues. CDR3 sequence (DNA): TGCAGCGTTGAACAACAGTTGCGCTACACCTTC. It codes for CSVEQQLRYTF.

The chain is built from TRBV18 and TRBJ2-4; 10 bases align to TRBD1. The J segment lost 6 bases and the V segment lost 3 bases, leaving 2 bases of the junction unmatched. CDR3 size: 14 residues. Germline assignment: CDR1 KGHSH and CDR2 LQKENI. CDR3 DNA sequence: TGTGCCAGCTCACCGGGACAGGGGTTAAACATTCAGTACTTC. Translating gives CASSPGQGLNIQYF.

The CDR3 DNA sequence: TGCAGCGTTGCCGGGACTAGGATATCGACAGATACGCAGTATTTT. Amino acids: CSVAGTRISTDTQYF. The chain employs TRBV29-1 and TRBJ2-3, with TRBD2 identical over 8 bases. Germline assignment: CDR1 SQVTM and CDR2 ANQGSEA. This CDR3 spans 15 amino acids. V shed 4 bases and J 3 bases; nucleotides not matched to a gene: 9.

This CDR3 reads CATSSWDRDSNTEAFF. The CDR3 DNA reads as TGTGCCACCAGCAGTTGGGACAGGGATTCCAACACTGAAGCTTTCTTT. The chain couples TRBV15 to TRBJ1-1; 9 nucleotides agree with TRBD1. This CDR3 contains 16 residues. Germline V gives CDR1 LNHNV, CDR2 YYDKDF (reference sequence). Trimming cost V 3 bases and J 2 bases; bases outside gene matches: 7.

The chain recombines TRBV4-3 with TRBJ2-6; D is unclear. The CDR3 has 16 residues. The ends were cut back, 0 bases at V and 4 bases at J, with 10 bases in the middle. The V gene's germline CDR1 is LGHNA and CDR2 YSLEER. CDR3 DNA: TGCGCCAGCAGCCAAGATTTTAGTACGGGGGCCAACGTCCTGACTTTC. It translates to CASSQDFSTGANVLTF.

A single count supports this clonotype. This chain links TRBV9 with TRBJ2-2, with 8 bases that match TRBD1. With V trimmed by 4 bases and J by 2 bases, 7 bases remained unmatched. Germline CDR1 reads SGDLS; CDR2 reads YYNGEE. CDR3 size: 16 residues. This CDR3 is CASSFRTGTNTGELFF. Here the CDR3 DNA reads TGTGCCAGCAGCTTCCGGACAGGGACTAACACCGGGGAGCTGTTTTTT.

The rearrangement uses TRBV12-3 or TRBV12-4 and TRBJ1-3; D remains ambiguous. The CDR3 is made up of 12 amino acids. Trimming cost V 3 bases and J 4 bases, with 4 bases left between them. CDR3 region: CASSFGGNTIYF. The CDR3 DNA reads TGTGCCAGCAGTTTCGGGGGAAACACCATATATTTT.

This chain uses TRBV4-3 with TRBJ1-4; no firm D call. Looked up from germline, CDR1 is LGHNA and CDR2 is YSLEER. Trimming removed 1 base from V and 8 bases from J, with 8 bases in between. The CDR3 has 13 residues. Written as DNA, the CDR3 is TGCGCCAGCAGCCAAGCCGTTGCCGAAAAACTGTTTTTT. Encoded protein: CASSQAVAEKLFF.

The chain employs TRBV5-1 and TRBJ2-1, with D possibly TRBD2 on 6 matching bases. V was clipped by 6 bases and J by 9 bases, with 16 bases between them. Germline CDR1 and CDR2: SGHRS and YFSETQ. This CDR3 region has 13 residues. The chain's CDR3 is CASTMGGGIEQFF. CDR3 DNA: TGCGCCAGCACCATGGGAGGCGGGATTGAGCAGTTCTTC.

The chain recombines TRBV11-3 with TRBJ1-1; perhaps TRBD1 as D (5 bases). V shed 4 bases and J shed 1 base, with 10 bases lying between them. In germline, CDR1 is SGHNT, CDR2 YENEEA. The CDR3 covers 14 residues. The CDR3 loop reads CASSSLGGNTEAFF. CDR3 in DNA: TGTGCCAGCAGCTCACTGGGGGGGAACACTGAAGCTTTCTTT.

This clonotype was observed a few times. V and J are TRBV5-1 and TRBJ2-7; 8 positions agree with TRBD2. Losses at the gene ends were 2 bases for V and 2 bases for J; bases not matched to a gene: 12. The germline gives CDR1 SGHRS, CDR2 YFSETQ. This CDR3 has 17 residues. The CDR3 nucleotides read TGCGCCAGCAGCTTTGTTTCACCCTGGGGACTAGCCTACGAGCAGTACTTC. Protein sequence: CASSFVSPWGLAYEQYF.

This clonotype was recorded only once. The rearrangement links TRBV6-4 to TRBJ2-1; possibly TRBD2 for D (6 bases). Germline lookup yields CDR1 MRHNA and CDR2 SNTAGT. Trimming cost V 6 bases and J 1 base, with 10 bases left between them. The CDR3 extends over 14 amino acids. The CDR3 reads CASRKDYSYNEQFF. The CDR3 coding sequence is TGTGCCAGCAGAAAGGACTATTCCTACAATGAGCAGTTCTTC.

V gene TRBV28 combines with J gene TRBJ2-7, with a possible D match to TRBD1 (6 bases). Germline CDR1 reads MDHEN; CDR2 reads SYDVKM. The V gene lost 6 bases and the J gene lost 4 bases, with 13 bases spanning the gap. CDR3 length equals 13 residues. CDR3 DNA sequence: TGTGCCAGCAGCACCACAGGGCGGTACGAGCAGTACTTC. Its protein is CASSTTGRYEQYF.

This rearrangement joins TRBV28 to TRBJ2-2; D may be TRBD1 or TRBD2 (5 bases each). The V gene's germline CDR1 is MDHEN and CDR2 SYDVKM. The CDR3 spans 12 residues. With 2 bases removed from V and 15 bases from J, the gap between germline ends came to 13 bases. CDR3 sequence (DNA): TGTGCCAGCAGTTTACTGAGGGGCTTGGTGTTTTTT. Residues: CASSLLRGLVFF.

The J gene is TRBJ2-1, the V gene TRBV20-1, with TRBD2 matching over 9 bases. Per the germline V gene, CDR1 is DFQATT and CDR2 is SNEGSKA (reference sequence). The V gene end was trimmed by 2 bases and the J gene end by 5 bases; junction bases not matched to a gene: 10. CDR3 length: 16 amino acids. This chain's CDR3 is CSARTDASSGDNEQFF. For the CDR3, the DNA is TGCAGTGCTAGAACCGACGCGTCTAGCGGGGACAATGAGCAGTTCTTC.